What follows is one T cell receptor (beta chain) and its context. Its matching antigen is unknown. TCRdb itself ran the reads through MiXCR, one entry per CDR3 protein. The sample contains 600,000 to 700,000 distinct CDR3 sequences, roughly a third of which appear only once. The entry originates in a study of T cell repertoires in cytomegalovirus infection. CDR3 size: 15 residues. In germline, CDR1 is LNHDA, CDR2 SQIVND (reference sequence). V was cut by 3 bases and J by 1 base, with 11 bases left in between. This receptor was identified in a human donor in good health (CMV status not recorded). Some clones in this sample may be carry-over from other donors' samples. The J gene is TRBJ2-3, the V gene TRBV19, with D hard to call. The source material was cultured PBMCs, sampled from culture after CMV antigen stimulation. CDR3 loop: CASSIGPLGTDTQYF. DNA of the CDR3: TGTGCCAGTAGTATTGGACCCCTCGGCACAGATACGCAGTATTTT. The full variable domain, rest sourced from reference TRBV19 and TRBJ2-3, is DGGITQSPKYLFRKEGQNVTLSCEQNLNHDAMYWYRQDPGQGLRLIYYSQIVNDFQKGDIAEGYSVSREKKESFPLTVTSAQKNPTAFYLCASSIGPLGTDTQYFGPGTRLTVL.